The 8 T cell receptor beta chains below were found in one sample sequenced in a study of shared clonotypes between healthy human individuals. Naivety among CD8 cells was defined by CD45RO negativity and positive CCR7 selection, thereby excluding terminally differentiated effector memory CD45RA+ cells. Generated by immunoSEQ multiplex PCR, the TCRdb table keeps only in-frame clones and is missing some. The sample has hundreds of thousands of clones, roughly 95% seen once; the top ten hold 0.11%. The sample was naive CD8+ T cells sorted from blood. These receptor sequences come from a woman in her twenties or thirties in good health.

The genes are TRBV13 and TRBJ2-1; 8 bases align to TRBD2. From germline, CDR1 is PRHDT and CDR2 FYEKMQ (reference sequence). Trimming removed 1 base from V and 7 bases from J; junction bases left unmatched: 9. The CDR3 totals 16 residues. In DNA, the CDR3 is TGTGCCAGCAGCTTAGAAGGACTAGCCGTGATTAATGAGCAGTTCTTC. Amino acids: CASSLEGLAVINEQFF.

The chain joins TRBV10-3 to TRBJ1-2; TRBD1 is a possible D gene (6 bases). Germline CDR1 is ENHRY and CDR2 is SYGVKD. This CDR3 contains 12 residues. Trimming left V 4 bases short and J 7 bases short, with 10 bases between. The CDR3 DNA is TGTGCCATCAGTGCAGGGGACCTTGGCTACACCTTC. Its translation is CAISAGDLGYTF.

The chain has TRBV4-1 and TRBJ1-6; D gene ambiguous. CDR1 is MGHRA and CDR2 is YSYEKL in the germline V gene. V lost 0 bases to trimming and J lost 8 bases, with 11 bases between them. This CDR3 is built from 15 residues. The CDR3 sequence: CASSQDGNSDSPLHF. The DNA for the CDR3 is TGCGCCAGCAGCCAAGATGGGAACAGCGATTCACCCCTCCACTTT.

This chain links TRBV27 with TRBJ2-7; D remains ambiguous. V was trimmed by 1 base and J by 4 bases, leaving 8 bases between them. The CDR3 has 13 amino acids. Germline loops: CDR1 MNHEY, CDR2 SMNVEV (reference sequence). The CDR3 protein is CASSLFAAYEQYF. As DNA, the CDR3 is TGTGCCAGCAGTTTATTCGCAGCTTACGAGCAGTACTTC.

This clone was seen only once. The chain couples TRBV27 to TRBJ2-1; TRBD2 matches 13 bases. From germline, CDR1 is MNHEY and CDR2 SMNVEV (reference sequence). The CDR3 spans 18 residues. The V segment lost 4 bases and the J segment 4 bases; nucleotides outside the gene matches: 10. This chain's CDR3 is CASSSRTSGRSGYNEQFF. CDR3 nucleotide sequence: TGTGCCAGCAGTTCAAGGACTAGCGGGAGATCGGGGTACAATGAGCAGTTCTTC.

As for this clone: The CDR3 ends on some other residue instead of the conserved phenylalanine or tryptophan, so this is likely a read error. It is unclear where the CDR3 begins or ends on the DNA, so no DNA is shown, and the CDR3 is as TCRdb lists it. V usage is TRBV7-9 and J usage is TRBJ2-7; no check of the table's D call, TRBD1, against the DNA was made. CDR1 and CDR2 (germline): SEHNR, FQNEAQ (reference sequence). The CDR3 length is 12 residues, termini included. The CDR3 sequence: CASSLFGTPPDL.

The CDR3 DNA reads TGTGCCAGCAGTCTGGGCCCGCTGGGGCCAGAGACCCAGTACTTC. Its protein product is CASSLGPLGPETQYF. The J gene is TRBJ2-5, the V gene TRBV28; tentative D call: TRBD1 (5 bases). The ends were cut back, 5 bases at V and 4 bases at J, with 17 bases in the middle. This CDR3 comprises 15 residues. CDR1 and CDR2 (germline): MDHEN, SYDVKM.

As for this clone: The identical CDR3 is also encoded by other nucleotide sequences in the sample. J is TRBJ1-3 and V is TRBV9; D not resolved. Deletions cut 0 bases from V and 0 bases from J, with 4 bases between. From germline, CDR1 is SGDLS and CDR2 YYNGEE. The CDR3 extends over 14 amino acids. The CDR3 region has the DNA TGTGCCAGCAGCGTAGACTCCTCTGGAAACACCATATATTTT. Its translation: CASSVDSSGNTIYF.